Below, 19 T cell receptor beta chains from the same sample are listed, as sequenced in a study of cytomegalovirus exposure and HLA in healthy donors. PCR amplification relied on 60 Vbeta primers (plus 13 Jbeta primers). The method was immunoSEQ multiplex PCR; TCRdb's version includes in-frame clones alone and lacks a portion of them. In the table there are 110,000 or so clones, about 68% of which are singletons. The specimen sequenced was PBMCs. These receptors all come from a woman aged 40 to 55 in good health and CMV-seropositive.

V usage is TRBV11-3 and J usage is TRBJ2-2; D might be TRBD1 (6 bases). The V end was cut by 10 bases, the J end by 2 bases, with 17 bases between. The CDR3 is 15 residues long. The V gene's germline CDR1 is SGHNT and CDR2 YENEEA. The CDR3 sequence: CATPQGPQNTGELFF. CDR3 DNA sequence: TGTGCCACTCCCCAGGGGCCCCAAAACACCGGGGAGCTGTTTTTT. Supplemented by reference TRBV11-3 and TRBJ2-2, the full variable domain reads EAGVVQSPRYKIIEKKQPVAFWCNPISGHNTLYWYLQNLGQGPELLIRYENEEAVDDSQLPKDRFSAERLKGVDSTLKIQPAELGDSAVYLCATPQGPQNTGELFFGEGSRLTVL.

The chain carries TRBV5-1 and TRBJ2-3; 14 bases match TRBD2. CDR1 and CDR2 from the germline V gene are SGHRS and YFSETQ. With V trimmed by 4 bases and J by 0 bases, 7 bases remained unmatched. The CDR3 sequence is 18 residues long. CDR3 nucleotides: TGCGCCAGCAGCGGGGGACTAGCGGGGGCCCCTAGCACAGATACGCAGTATTTT. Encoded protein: CASSGGLAGAPSTDTQYF.

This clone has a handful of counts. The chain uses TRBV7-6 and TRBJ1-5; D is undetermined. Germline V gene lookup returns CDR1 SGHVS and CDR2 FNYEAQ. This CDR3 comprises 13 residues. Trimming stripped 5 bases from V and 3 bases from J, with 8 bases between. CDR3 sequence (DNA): TGTGCCAGCAGCCTTGAGATCAATCAGCCCCAGCATTTT. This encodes CASSLEINQPQHF.

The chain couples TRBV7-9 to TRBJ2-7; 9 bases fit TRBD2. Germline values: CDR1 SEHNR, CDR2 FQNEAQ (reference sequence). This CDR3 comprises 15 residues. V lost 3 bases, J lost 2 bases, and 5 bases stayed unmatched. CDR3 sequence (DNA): TGTGCCAGCAGCTTTAGCGGGGGTAGGCCCTACGAGCAGTACTTC. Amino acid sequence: CASSFSGGRPYEQYF.

The CDR3 loop is CASSEEDQVHEGYEQYF. CDR3 bases: TGTGCCAGCAGTGAAGAGGATCAGGTCCACGAAGGCTACGAGCAGTACTTC. V usage is TRBV6-1 and J usage is TRBJ2-7; D not resolved. Trimming shortened V by 1 base and J by 3 bases, and 19 bases separated the two germline ends. The CDR3 is made up of 17 amino acids. CDR1 and CDR2 from the germline V gene are MNHNS and SASEGT.

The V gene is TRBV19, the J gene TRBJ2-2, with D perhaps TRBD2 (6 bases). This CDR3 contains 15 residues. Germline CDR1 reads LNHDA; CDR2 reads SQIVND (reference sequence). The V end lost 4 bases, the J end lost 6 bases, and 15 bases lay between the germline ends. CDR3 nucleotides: TGTGCCAGTAGTAAGGGAGGCAGGGAGGCCGGGGAGCTGTTTTTT. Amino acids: CASSKGGREAGELFF.

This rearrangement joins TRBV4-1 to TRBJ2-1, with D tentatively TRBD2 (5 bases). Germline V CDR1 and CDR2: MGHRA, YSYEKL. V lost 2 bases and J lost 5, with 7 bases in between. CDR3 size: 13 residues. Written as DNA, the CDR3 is TGCGCCAGCAGCCAATCCGGGAACAATGAGCAGTTCTTC. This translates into CASSQSGNNEQFF.

In DNA form, the CDR3 reads TGTGCCAGCAGCTCGAGATGGCGGGGGAGCTATGGCTACACCTTC. This gives the protein CASSSRWRGSYGYTF. This rearrangement joins TRBV11-2 to TRBJ1-2; TRBD1 is a possible D gene (5 bases). Trimming removed 4 bases at V and 4 bases at J, with 16 bases between. The germline V gene encodes CDR1 SGHAT and CDR2 FQNNGV. The CDR3 is made up of 15 amino acids.

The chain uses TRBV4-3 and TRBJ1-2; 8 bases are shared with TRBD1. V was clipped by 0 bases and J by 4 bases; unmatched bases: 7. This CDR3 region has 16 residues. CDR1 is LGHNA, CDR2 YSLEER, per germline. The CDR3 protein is CASSQDQGTGSYGYTF. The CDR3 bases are TGCGCCAGCAGCCAAGATCAAGGGACAGGTTCCTATGGCTACACCTTC.

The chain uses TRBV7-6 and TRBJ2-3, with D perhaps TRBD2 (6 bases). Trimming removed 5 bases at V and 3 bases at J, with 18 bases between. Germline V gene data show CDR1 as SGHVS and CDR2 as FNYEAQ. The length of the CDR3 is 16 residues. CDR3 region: CASSRDRGFRTDTQYF. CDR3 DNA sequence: TGTGCCAGCAGCCGAGATCGGGGGTTCAGGACAGATACGCAGTATTTT.

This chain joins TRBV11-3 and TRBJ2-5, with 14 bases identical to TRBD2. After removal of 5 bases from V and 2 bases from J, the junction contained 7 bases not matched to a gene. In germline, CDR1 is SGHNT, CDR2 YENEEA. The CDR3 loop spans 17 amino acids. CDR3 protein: CASSLGLAGGLQETQYF. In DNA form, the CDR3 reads TGTGCCAGCAGCCTCGGACTAGCGGGGGGCCTACAAGAGACCCAGTACTTC.

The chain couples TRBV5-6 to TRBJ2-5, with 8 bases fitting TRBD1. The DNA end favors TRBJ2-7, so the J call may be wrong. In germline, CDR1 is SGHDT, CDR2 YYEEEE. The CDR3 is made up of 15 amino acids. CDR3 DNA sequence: TGTGCCAGCAGCCCAGGGGGCAGGGCCACCTACGAGCAGTACTTC. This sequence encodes CASSPGGRATYEQYF.

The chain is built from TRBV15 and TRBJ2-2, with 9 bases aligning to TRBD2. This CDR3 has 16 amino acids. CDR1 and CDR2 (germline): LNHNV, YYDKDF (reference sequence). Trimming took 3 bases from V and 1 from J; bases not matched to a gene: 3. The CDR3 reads CATSRERGVNTGELFF. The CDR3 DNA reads TGTGCCACCAGCAGGGAGCGGGGGGTGAACACCGGGGAGCTGTTTTTT.

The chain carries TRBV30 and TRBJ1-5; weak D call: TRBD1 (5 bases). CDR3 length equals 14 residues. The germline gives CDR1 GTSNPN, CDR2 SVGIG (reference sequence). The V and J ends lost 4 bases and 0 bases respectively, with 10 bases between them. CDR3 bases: TGTGCCTGGAATAACGGGGGTAGCAATCAGCCCCAGCATTTT. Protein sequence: CAWNNGGSNQPQHF.

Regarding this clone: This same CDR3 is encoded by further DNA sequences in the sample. The CDR3 is CASSGQGADQPQHF. In nucleotides, the CDR3 is TGTGCCAGCTCCGGACAGGGGGCCGATCAGCCCCAGCATTTT. The rearrangement joins TRBV18 to TRBJ1-5, with TRBD1 matching 11 bases. CDR1 is KGHSH, CDR2 LQKENI, per germline. V lost 6 bases and J lost 5; bases outside the gene matches: 3. The CDR3 has 14 amino acids.

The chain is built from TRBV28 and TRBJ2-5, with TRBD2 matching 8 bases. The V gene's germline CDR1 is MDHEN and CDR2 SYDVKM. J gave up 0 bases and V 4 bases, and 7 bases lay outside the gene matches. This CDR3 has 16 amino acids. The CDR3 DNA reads TGTGCCAGCAGTTCCGGGGGGGCTCTGTACCAAGAGACCCAGTACTTC. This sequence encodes CASSSGGALYQETQYF.

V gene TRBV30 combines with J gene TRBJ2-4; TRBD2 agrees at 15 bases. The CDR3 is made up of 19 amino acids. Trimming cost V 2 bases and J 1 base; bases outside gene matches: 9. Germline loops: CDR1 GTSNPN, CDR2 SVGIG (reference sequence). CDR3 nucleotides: TGTGCCTGGAGTTTTTGGACTAGCGGGGGGGCCTCGGCCAAAAACATTCAGTACTTC. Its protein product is CAWSFWTSGGASAKNIQYF. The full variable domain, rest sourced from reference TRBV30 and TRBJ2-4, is SQTIHQWPATLVQPVGSPLSLECTVEGTSNPNLYWYRQAAGRGLQLLFYSVGIGQISSEVPQNLSASRPQDRQFILSSKKLLLSDSGFYLCAWSFWTSGGASAKNIQYFGAGTRLSVL.

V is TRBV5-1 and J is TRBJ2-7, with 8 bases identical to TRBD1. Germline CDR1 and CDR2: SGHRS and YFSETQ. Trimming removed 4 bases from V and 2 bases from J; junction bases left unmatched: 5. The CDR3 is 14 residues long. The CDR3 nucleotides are TGCGCCAGCAGCAAGGGACAGGTTCCCTACGAGCAGTACTTC. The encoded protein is CASSKGQVPYEQYF.

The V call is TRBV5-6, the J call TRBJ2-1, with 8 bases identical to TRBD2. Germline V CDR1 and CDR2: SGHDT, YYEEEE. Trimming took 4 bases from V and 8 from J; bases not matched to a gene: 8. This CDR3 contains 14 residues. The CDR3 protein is CASSHSGGSDEQFF. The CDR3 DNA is TGTGCCAGCAGCCACTCGGGAGGGAGCGATGAGCAGTTCTTC.